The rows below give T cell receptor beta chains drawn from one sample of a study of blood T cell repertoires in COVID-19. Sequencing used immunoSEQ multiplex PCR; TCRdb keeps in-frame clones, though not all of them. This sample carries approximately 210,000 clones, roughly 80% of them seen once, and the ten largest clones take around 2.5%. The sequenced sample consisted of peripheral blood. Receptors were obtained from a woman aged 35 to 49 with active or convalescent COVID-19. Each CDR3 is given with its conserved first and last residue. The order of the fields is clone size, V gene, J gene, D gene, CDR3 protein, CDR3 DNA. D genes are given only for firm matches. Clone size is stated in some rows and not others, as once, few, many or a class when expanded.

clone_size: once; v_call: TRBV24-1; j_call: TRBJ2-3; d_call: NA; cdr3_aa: CATSDFSRSSSTDTQYF; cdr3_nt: TGTGCCACCAGTGATTTCAGCCGGAGCTCTAGCACAGATACGCAGTATTTT
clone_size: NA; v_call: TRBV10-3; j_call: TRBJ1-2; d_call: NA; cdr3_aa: CAVQDGGVNYGYTF; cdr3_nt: TGTGCCGTCCAAGACGGGGGGGTTAACTATGGCTACACCTTC
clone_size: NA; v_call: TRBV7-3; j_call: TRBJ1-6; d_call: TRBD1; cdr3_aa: CASSGTGDSPLHF; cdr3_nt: TGTGCCAGCAGCGGGACAGGGGATTCACCCCTCCACTTT
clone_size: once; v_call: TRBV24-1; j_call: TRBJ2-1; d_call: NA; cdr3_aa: CATSASYSYNEQFF; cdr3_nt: TGTGCCACCTCTGCGAGCTACTCCTACAATGAGCAGTTCTTC
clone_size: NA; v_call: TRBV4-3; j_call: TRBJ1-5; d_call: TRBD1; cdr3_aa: CASSQDRGYQPQHF; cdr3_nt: TGCGCCAGCAGCCAGGACAGGGGGTATCAGCCCCAGCATTTT
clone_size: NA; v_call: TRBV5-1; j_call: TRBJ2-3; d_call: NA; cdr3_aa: CASSLAGFTDTQYF; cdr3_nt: TGCGCCAGCAGCTTGGCCGGGTTCACAGATACGCAGTATTTT
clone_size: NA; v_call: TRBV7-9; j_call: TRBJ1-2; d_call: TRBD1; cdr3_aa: CASSLGDRTGYTF; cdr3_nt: TGTGCCAGCAGCTTAGGGGACAGGACTGGCTACACCTTC
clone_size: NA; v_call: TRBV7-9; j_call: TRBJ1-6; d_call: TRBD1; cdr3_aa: CASSLSPGGQNSPLHF; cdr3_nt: TGTGCCAGCAGCCTTTCTCCAGGGGGTCAGAATTCACCCCTCCACTTT
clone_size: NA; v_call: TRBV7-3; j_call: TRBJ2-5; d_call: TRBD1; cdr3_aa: CASSLTGTGGETQYF; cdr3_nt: TGTGCCAGCAGCTTAACCGGGACAGGCGGAGAGACCCAGTACTTC
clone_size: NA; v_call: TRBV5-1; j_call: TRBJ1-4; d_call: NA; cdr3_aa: CASSLEGRAEEKLFF; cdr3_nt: TGCGCCAGCAGCTTGGAGGGCAGGGCTGAGGAAAAACTGTTTTTT
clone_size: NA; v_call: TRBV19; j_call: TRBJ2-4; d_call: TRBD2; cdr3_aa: CASSTSGGATKNIQYF; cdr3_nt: TGTGCCAGTAGTACTAGCGGGGGGGCCACCAAAAACATTCAGTACTTC
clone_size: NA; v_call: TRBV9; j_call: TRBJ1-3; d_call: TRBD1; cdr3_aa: CASSVVGTVSSGNTIYF; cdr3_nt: TGTGCCAGCAGCGTAGTGGGGACAGTATCTTCGGGAAACACCATATATTTT
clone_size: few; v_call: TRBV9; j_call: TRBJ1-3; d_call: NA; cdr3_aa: CASSGSTGSGNTIYF; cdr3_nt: TGTGCCAGCAGCGGCTCAACGGGGTCTGGAAACACCATATATTTT
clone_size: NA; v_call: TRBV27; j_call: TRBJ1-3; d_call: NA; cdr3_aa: CASSLTQPHSGNTIYF; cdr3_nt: TGTGCCAGCAGTTTGACTCAGCCTCACTCTGGAAACACCATATATTTT
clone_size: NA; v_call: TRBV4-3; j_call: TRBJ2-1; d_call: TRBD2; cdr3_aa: CASSPGTSGGPEHEQFF; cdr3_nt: TGCGCCAGCAGCCCTGGGACTAGCGGGGGGCCGGAGCATGAGCAGTTCTTC
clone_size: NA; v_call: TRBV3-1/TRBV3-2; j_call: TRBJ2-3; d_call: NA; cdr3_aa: CASSQRGQTTDTQYF; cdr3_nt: TGTGCCAGCAGCCAACGAGGGCAGACCACAGATACGCAGTATTTT
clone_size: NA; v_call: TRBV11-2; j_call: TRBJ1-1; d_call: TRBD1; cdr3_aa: CASSLGPGGLMNTEAFF; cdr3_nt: TGTGCCAGCAGCTTAGGTCCAGGGGGCCTTATGAACACTGAAGCTTTCTTT
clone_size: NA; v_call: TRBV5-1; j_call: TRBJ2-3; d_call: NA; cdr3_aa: CASSFLAFTDTQYF; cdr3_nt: TGCGCCAGCAGCTTCCTAGCCTTCACAGATACGCAGTATTTT
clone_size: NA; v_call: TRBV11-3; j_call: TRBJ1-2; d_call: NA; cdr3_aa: CASSPRPQGDLINNYGYTF; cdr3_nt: TGTGCCAGCAGTCCAAGACCTCAGGGTGATCTAATTAACAACTATGGCTACACCTTC
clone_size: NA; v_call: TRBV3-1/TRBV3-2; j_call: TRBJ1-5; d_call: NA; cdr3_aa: CASSQGSGLKQPQHF; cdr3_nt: TGTGCCAGCAGCCAAGGGTCGGGTTTGAAGCAGCCCCAGCATTTT
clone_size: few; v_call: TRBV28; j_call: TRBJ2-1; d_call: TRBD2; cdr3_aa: CASSFGLVGFNEQFF; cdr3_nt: TGTGCCAGCAGTTTCGGACTAGTTGGGTTTAATGAGCAGTTCTTC
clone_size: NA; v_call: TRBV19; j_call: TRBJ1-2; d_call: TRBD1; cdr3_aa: CASLTRDRSNGYTF; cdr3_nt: TGTGCCAGTCTAACCCGGGACAGGAGCAATGGCTACACCTTC
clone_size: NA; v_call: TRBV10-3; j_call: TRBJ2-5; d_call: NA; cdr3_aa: CAITAGDQETQYF; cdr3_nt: TGTGCCATCACGGCAGGGGACCAAGAGACCCAGTACTTC
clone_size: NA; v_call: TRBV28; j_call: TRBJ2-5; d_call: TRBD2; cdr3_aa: CASSPLAGGPGQETQYF; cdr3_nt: TGTGCCAGCAGTCCCCTAGCGGGGGGGCCTGGGCAAGAGACCCAGTACTTC
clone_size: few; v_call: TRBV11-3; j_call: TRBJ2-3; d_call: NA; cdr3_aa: CASSLGQTTTDTQYF; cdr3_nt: TGTGCCAGCAGCTTAGGTCAGACTACCACAGATACGCAGTATTTT
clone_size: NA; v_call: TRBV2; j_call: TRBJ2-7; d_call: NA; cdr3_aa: CASSVETGGLYEQYF; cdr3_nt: TGTGCCAGCAGTGTCGAGACAGGTGGACTCTACGAGCAGTACTTC
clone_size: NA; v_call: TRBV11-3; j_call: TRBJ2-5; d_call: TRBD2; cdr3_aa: CASSLWGGGLQETQYF; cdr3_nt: TGTGCCAGCAGCCTCTGGGGCGGGGGGCTCCAAGAGACCCAGTACTTC
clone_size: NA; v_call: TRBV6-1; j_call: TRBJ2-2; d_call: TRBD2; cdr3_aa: CASSVWGRSGSRTGELFF; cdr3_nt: TGTGCCAGCAGTGTTTGGGGACGGAGCGGGAGTAGAACCGGGGAGCTGTTTTTT
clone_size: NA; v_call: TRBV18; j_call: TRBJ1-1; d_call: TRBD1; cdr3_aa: CASSLDRVEAFF; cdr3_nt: TGTGCCAGCTCCCTGGACAGGGTAGAAGCTTTCTTT
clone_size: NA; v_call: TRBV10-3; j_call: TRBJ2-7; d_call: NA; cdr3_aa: CAISGKPTGAYEQYF; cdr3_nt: TGTGCCATCAGTGGAAAACCGACAGGAGCGTACGAGCAGTACTTC
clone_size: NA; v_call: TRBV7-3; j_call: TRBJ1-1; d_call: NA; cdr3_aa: CASSPNAFLNTEAFF; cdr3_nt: TGTGCCAGCAGCCCAAACGCGTTCTTGAACACTGAAGCTTTCTTT
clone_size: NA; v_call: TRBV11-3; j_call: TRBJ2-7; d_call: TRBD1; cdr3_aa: CASSLPRTGVREQYF; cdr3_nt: TGTGCCAGCAGCCTACCCAGGACAGGGGTTCGCGAGCAGTACTTC
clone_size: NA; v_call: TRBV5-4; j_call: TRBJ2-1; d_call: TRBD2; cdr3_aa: CASSALAGGLSREQFF; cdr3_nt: TGTGCCAGCAGCGCCCTAGCGGGGGGCTTATCGCGTGAGCAGTTCTTC
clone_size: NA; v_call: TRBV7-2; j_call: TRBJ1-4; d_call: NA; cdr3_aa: CASSQGRGGRKLFF; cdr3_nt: TGTGCCAGCAGCCAGGGAAGGGGGGGCAGAAAACTGTTTTTT
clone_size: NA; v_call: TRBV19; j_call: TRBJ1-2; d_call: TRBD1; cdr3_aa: CASSGRQGGGYTF; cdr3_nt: TGTGCCAGTAGTGGACGACAGGGAGGTGGCTACACCTTC
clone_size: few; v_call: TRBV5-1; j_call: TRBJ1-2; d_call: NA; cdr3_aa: CASSLGLSRDYGYTF; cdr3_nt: TGCGCCAGCAGCTTGGGTCTCAGCAGGGATTATGGCTACACCTTC
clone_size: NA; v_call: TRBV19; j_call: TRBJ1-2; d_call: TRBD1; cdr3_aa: CASTQGETYGYTF; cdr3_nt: TGTGCCAGTACTCAGGGGGAAACTTACGGCTACACCTTC
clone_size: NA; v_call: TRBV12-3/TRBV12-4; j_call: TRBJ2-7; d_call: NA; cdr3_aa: CASSSQGYEQYF; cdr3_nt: TGTGCCAGCAGTTCCCAGGGTTACGAGCAGTACTTC
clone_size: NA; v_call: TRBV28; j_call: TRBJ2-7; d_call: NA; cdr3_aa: CASSFSRQTYEQYF; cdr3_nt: TGTGCCAGCAGTTTTTCGCGACAGACCTACGAGCAGTACTTC
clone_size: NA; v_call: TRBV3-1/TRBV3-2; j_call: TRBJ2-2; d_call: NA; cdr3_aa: CASSQAGITGELFF; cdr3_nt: TGTGCCAGCAGCCAGGCGGGGATTACCGGGGAGCTGTTTTTT
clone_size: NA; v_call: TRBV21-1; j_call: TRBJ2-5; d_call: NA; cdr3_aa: CASSKQGGALSRSVTQYF; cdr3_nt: TGTGCCAGCAGCAAACAGGGGGGCGCGCTATCGAGGTCCGTGACCCAGTACTTC